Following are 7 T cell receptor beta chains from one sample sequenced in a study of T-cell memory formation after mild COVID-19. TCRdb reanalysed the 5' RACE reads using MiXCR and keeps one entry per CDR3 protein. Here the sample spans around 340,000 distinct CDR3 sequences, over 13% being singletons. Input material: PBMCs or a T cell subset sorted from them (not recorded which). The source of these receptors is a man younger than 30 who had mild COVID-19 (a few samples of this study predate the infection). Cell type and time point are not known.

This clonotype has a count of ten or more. Here the CDR3 reads CASSLVVRGGPGNIQYF. DNA for the CDR3: TGTGCCAGCAGCTTAGTCGTCAGGGGGGGCCCCGGAAACATTCAGTACTTC. The V gene is TRBV7-2, the J gene TRBJ2-4; D tentatively reads TRBD1 or TRBD2 (7 bases each). This CDR3 spans 17 amino acids. Trimming pared 1 base from V and 6 bases from J, leaving 19 bases between. CDR1 SGHTA and CDR2 FQGNSA come from the germline V gene.

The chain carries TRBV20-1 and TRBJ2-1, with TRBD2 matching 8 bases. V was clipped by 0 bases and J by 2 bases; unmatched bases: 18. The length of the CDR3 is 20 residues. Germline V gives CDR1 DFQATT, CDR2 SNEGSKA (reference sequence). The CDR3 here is CSARELHRGESSGAYNEQFF. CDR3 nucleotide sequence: TGCAGTGCTAGAGAACTCCACCGTGGTGAGAGTAGCGGGGCCTACAATGAGCAGTTCTTC.

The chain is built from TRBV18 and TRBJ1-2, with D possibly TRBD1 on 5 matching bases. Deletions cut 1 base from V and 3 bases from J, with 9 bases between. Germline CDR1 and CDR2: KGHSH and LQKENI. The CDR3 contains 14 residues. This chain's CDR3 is CASSPRDGDYGYTF. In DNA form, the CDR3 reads TGTGCCAGCTCACCACGGGACGGGGACTATGGCTACACCTTC.

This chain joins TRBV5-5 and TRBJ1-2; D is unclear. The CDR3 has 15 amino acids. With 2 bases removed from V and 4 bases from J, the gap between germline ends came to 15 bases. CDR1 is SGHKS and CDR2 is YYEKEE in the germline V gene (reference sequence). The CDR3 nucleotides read TGTGCCAGCAGCTTTGGCCTGGGGAGGGTCTATGGCTACACCTTC. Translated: CASSFGLGRVYGYTF.

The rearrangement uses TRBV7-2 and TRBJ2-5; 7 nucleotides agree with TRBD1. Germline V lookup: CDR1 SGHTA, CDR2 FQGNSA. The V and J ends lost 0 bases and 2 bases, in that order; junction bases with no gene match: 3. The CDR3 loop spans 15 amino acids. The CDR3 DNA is TGTGCCAGCAGCTTAGCTGGGACAGAGCAAGAGACCCAGTACTTC. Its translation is CASSLAGTEQETQYF.

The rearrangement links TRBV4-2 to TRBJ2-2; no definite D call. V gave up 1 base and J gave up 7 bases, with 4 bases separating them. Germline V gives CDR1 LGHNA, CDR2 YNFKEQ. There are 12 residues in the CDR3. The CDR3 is CASSQGVGELFF. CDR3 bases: TGTGCCAGCAGCCAAGGTGTCGGGGAGCTGTTTTTT.

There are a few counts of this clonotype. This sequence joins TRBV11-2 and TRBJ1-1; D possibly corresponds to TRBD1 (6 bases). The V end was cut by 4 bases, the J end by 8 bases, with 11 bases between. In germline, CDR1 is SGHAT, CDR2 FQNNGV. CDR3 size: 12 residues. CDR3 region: CASSSQGYEAFF. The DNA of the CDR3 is TGTGCCAGCAGCTCACAGGGATACGAAGCTTTCTTT.